One sample yielded the 2 T cell receptor beta chains listed below, sequenced in a study of shared clonotypes between healthy human individuals. Repertoires were generated with immunoSEQ multiplex PCR, while TCRdb's copy carries only in-frame clones and drops some. The sample shows about 1.5 million clones, approximately 98% of them seen only once. The sequenced material came from naive CD4+ T cells sorted from blood. Noted subset: CD45RA+ positively selected. These receptors all stem from a man aged 25 to 45 in good health.

With regard to this clone: Other DNA sequences in the same sample also yield this CDR3. This chain links TRBV7-9 with TRBJ2-7; D not resolved. V was shortened by 2 bases and J by 1 base, with 6 bases between the two germline ends. The germline gives CDR1 SEHNR, CDR2 FQNEAQ (reference sequence). This CDR3 region has 13 residues. The CDR3 DNA sequence: TGTGCCAGCAGCTTAAGAGTTTCCTACGAGCAGTACTTC. Amino acids: CASSLRVSYEQYF.

This clone was seen once. V and J are TRBV28 and TRBJ2-7; D is unclear. CDR3 length: 15 residues. V dropped 3 bases and J dropped 0 bases, with 12 bases sitting between them. Germline CDR1 MDHEN, CDR2 SYDVKM. The CDR3: CASSLGPTNSYEQYF. The CDR3, as DNA: TGTGCCAGCAGTTTGGGTCCCACTAACTCCTACGAGCAGTACTTC.